The rows below give T cell receptor beta chains drawn from one sample of a study of cytomegalovirus exposure and HLA in healthy donors. TCRdb's copy holds only in-frame clones and misses some; the assay was immunoSEQ multiplex PCR. The repertoire includes about 120,000 clones, roughly three fifths of them detected once, and about 9.1% sits in the top ten. The sequenced material came from PBMCs. These TCRs come from a man in his forties or fifties in good health and CMV-seropositive. Both conserved end residues are part of each CDR3. The D gene is left open where the match is weak. Clone size appears in some rows only: once, few, many, or a class for an expanded clone.

D	V	J	size	DNA	CDR3
TRBD1	TRBV5-1	TRBJ1-2	.	TGCGCCAGCAGCTTGGGGGACAGGACTAACTATGGCTACACCTTC	CASSLGDRTNYGYTF
TRBD2	TRBV5-1	TRBJ2-7	.	TGCGCCAGCAGCCCACCTGCGGGGGCCTACGAGCAGTACTTC	CASSPPAGAYEQYF
.	TRBV7-2	TRBJ1-4	.	TGTGCCAGCAGCTTAGACAGGGTCTTATCTAATGAAAAACTGTTTTTT	CASSLDRVLSNEKLFF
.	TRBV28	TRBJ2-1	.	TGTGCCAGCAGTCCCGGGACTCACTACAATGAGCAGTTCTTC	CASSPGTHYNEQFF
.	TRBV15	TRBJ2-7	.	TGTGCCACCAGCAGAGTAACAGGCGAGCAGTACTTC	CATSRVTGEQYF
.	TRBV11-2	TRBJ2-7	.	TGTGCCAGCAGCTTAGATCTCGGGAACGAGCAGTACTTC	CASSLDLGNEQYF
TRBD2	TRBV7-9	TRBJ2-1	.	TGTGCCAGCAGCTTAGCCGATTCTGCGGGGGTTGGTTCCTACAATGAGCAGTTCTTC	CASSLADSAGVGSYNEQFF
.	TRBV5-4	TRBJ2-1	.	TGTGCCAGCAGCCCTGGGACTGTAGACAATGAGCAGTTCTTC	CASSPGTVDNEQFF
.	TRBV28	TRBJ2-4	once	TGTGCCAGCAGCCTGCAGGGGAGTCGAGCCAAAAACATTCAGTACTTC	CASSLQGSRAKNIQYF
TRBD1	TRBV12-5	TRBJ1-4	few	TGTGCTAGTGGTTTGGGAGGGGGAACAGGGGCAACTAATGAAAAACTGTTTTTT	CASGLGGGTGATNEKLFF
TRBD1	TRBV2	TRBJ2-7	.	TGTGCCAGCAGTGAAGCGCCAGGGGGCTACGAGCAGTACTTC	CASSEAPGGYEQYF
TRBD1	TRBV7-2	TRBJ2-7	.	TGTGCCAGCAGCTTGGGACAGGGTACCTACGAGCAGTACTTC	CASSLGQGTYEQYF
TRBD1	TRBV7-6	TRBJ2-2	.	TGTGCCAGCAGCCCCGGACAGGGAGGCGCCGGGGAGCTGTTTTTT	CASSPGQGGAGELFF
.	TRBV18	TRBJ1-5	.	TGTGCCAGCTCACCGGCGGCGGTCGGCAATCAGCCCCAGCATTTT	CASSPAAVGNQPQHF
.	TRBV2	TRBJ1-1	.	TGTGCCAGCAGTGGGACTTATAACACTGAAGCTTTCTTT	CASSGTYNTEAFF
.	TRBV19	TRBJ1-1	.	TGTGCCAGTAGCACAGGGATTGAAGCTTTCTTT	CASSTGIEAFF
.	TRBV2	TRBJ2-7	.	TGTGCCAGCAGTGTTGTCGGTAGCGAGCAGTACTTC	CASSVVGSEQYF